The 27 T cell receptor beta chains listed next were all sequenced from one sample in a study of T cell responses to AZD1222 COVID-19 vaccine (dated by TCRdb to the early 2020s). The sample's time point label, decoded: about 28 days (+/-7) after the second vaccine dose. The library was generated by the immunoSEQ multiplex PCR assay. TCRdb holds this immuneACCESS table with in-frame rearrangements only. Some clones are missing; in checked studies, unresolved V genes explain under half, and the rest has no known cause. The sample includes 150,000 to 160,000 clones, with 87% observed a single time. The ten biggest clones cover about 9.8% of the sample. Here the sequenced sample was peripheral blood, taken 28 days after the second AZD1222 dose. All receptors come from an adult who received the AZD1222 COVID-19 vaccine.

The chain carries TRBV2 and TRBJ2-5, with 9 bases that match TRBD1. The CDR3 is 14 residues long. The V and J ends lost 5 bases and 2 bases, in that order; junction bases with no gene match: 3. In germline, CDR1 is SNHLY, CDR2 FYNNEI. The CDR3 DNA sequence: TGTGCCAGCAGTCGACAGGGGGGACAAGAGACCCAGTACTTC. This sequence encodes CASSRQGGQETQYF.

CDR3 coding DNA: TGTGCCAGCAGTAGACAGGCTTATAATTCACCCCTCCACTTT. Protein: CASSRQAYNSPLHF. The genes are TRBV2 and TRBJ1-6; possible D gene TRBD1, 6 bases. Germline CDR1 SNHLY, CDR2 FYNNEI. The CDR3 covers 14 residues. Trimming cost V 5 bases and J 4 bases, with 9 bases left between them.

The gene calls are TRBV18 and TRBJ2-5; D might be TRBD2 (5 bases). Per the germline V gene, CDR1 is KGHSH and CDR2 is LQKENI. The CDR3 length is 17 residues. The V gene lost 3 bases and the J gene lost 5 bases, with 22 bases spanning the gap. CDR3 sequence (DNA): TGTGCCAGCTCACCCGCCCGGGGTTCTGGGAACGTGGAGACCCAGTACTTC. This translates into CASSPARGSGNVETQYF.

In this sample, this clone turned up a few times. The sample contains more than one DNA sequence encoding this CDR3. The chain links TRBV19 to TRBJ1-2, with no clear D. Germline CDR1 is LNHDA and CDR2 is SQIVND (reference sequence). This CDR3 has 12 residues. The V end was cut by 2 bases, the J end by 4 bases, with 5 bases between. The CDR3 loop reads CASSISVYGYTF. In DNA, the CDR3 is TGTGCCAGTAGTATATCGGTCTATGGCTACACCTTC. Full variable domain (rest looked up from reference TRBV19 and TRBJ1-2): DGGITQSPKYLFRKEGQNVTLSCEQNLNHDAMYWYRQDPGQGLRLIYYSQIVNDFQKGDIAEGYSVSREKKESFPLTVTSAQKNPTAFYLCASSISVYGYTFGSGTRLTVV.

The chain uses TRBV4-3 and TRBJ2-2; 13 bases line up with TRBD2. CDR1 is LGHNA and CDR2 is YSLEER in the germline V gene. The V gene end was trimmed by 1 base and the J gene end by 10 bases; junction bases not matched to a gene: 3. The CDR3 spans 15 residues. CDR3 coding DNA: TGCGCCAGCAGCCAAGGGACTAGCGGGAGTGCGGAGCTGTTTTTT. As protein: CASSQGTSGSAELFF.

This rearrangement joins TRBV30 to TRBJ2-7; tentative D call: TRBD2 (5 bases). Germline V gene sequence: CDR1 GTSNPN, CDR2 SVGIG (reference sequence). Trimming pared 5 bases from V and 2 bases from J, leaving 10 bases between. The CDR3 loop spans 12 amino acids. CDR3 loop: CAWGDGAYEQYF. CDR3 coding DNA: TGTGCCTGGGGTGACGGGGCCTACGAGCAGTACTTC.

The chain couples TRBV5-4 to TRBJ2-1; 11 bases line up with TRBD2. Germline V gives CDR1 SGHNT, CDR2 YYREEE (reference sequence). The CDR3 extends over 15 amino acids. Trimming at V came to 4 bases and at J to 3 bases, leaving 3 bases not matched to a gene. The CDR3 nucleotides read TGTGCCAGCAGCGCGACTAGCGGGATCTACAATGAGCAGTTCTTC. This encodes CASSATSGIYNEQFF.

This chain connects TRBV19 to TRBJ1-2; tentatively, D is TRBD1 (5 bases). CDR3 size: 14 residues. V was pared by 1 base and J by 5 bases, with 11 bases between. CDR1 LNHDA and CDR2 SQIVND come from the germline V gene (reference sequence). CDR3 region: CASSIVGREYGYTF. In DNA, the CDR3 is TGTGCCAGTAGTATAGTCGGCAGGGAATATGGCTACACCTTC.

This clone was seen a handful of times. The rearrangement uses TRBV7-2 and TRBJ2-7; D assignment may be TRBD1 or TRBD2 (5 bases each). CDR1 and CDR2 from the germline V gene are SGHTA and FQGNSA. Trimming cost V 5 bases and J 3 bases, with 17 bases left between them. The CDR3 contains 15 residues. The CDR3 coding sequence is TGTGCCAGCAGCCCATATCCCTGGGGGAACTACGAGCAGTACTTC. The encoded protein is CASSPYPWGNYEQYF.

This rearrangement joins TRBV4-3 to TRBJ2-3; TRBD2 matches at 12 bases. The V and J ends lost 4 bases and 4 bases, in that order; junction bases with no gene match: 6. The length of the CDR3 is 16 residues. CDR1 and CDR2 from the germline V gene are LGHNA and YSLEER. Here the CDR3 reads CASSPTTSGRPDTQYF. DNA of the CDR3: TGCGCCAGCAGCCCGACGACTAGCGGGAGACCAGATACGCAGTATTTT.

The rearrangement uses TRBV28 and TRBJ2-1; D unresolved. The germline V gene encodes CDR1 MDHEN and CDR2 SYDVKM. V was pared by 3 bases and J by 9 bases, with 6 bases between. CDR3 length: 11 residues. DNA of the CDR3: TGTGCCAGCAGTTTTAAGGGTGAGCAGTTCTTC. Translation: CASSFKGEQFF. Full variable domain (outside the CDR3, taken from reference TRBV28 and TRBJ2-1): DVKVTQSSRYLVKRTGEKVFLECVQDMDHENMFWYRQDPGLGLRLIYFSYDVKMKEKGDIPEGYSVSREKKERFSLILESASTNQTSMYLCASSFKGEQFFGPGTRLTVL.

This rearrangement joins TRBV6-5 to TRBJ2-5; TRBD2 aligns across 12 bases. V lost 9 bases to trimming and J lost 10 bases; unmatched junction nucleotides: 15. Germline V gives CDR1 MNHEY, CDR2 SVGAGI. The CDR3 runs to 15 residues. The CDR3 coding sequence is TGTGCCAGACTCCCGGGACTAGCGGGTGGGGGGGACCAGTACTTC. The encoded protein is CARLPGLAGGGDQYF.

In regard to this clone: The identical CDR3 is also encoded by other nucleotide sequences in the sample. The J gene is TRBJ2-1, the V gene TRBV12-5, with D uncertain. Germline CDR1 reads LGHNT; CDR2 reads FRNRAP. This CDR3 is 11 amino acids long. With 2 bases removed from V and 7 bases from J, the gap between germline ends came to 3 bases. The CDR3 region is CASGLLNEQFF. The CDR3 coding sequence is TGTGCTAGTGGTTTGTTAAATGAGCAGTTCTTC. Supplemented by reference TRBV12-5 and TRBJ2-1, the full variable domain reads DARVTQTPRHKVTEMGQEVTMRCQPILGHNTVFWYRQTMMQGLELLAYFRNRAPLDDSGMPKDRFSAEMPDATLATLKIQPSEPRDSAVYFCASGLLNEQFFGPGTRLTVL.

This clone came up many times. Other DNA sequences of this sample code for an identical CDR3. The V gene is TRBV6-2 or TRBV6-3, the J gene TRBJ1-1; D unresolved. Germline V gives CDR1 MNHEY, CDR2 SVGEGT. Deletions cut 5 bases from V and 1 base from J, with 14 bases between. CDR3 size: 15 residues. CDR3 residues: CASSRFELGNTEAFF. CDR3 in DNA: TGTGCCAGCAGTCGTTTTGAATTGGGGAACACTGAAGCTTTCTTT.

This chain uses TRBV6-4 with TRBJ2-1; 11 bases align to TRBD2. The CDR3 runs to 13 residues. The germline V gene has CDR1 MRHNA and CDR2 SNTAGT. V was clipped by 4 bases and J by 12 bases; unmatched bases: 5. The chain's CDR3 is CASSAGTSGLQFF. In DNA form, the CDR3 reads TGTGCCAGCAGTGCCGGGACTAGCGGACTGCAGTTCTTC.

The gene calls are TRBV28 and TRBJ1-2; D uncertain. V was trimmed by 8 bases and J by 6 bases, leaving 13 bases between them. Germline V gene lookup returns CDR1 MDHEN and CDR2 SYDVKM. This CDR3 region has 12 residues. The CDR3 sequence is CASAQPGNGYTF. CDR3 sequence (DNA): TGTGCCAGCGCTCAGCCCGGGAATGGCTACACCTTC.

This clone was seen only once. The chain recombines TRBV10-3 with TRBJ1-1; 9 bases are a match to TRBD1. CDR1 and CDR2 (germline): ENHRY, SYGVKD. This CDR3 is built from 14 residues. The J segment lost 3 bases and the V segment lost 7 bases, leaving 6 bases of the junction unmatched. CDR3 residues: CAINEQGADTEAFF. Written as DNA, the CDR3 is TGTGCCATCAACGAACAGGGGGCCGACACTGAAGCTTTCTTT.

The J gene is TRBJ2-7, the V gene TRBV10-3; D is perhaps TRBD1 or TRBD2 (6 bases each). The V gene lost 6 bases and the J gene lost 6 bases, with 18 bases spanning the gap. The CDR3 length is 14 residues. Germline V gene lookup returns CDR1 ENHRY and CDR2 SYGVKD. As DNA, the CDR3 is TGTGCCATCAGCCGAGGGGGGCTCGGTAGCGAGCAGTACTTC. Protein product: CAISRGGLGSEQYF.

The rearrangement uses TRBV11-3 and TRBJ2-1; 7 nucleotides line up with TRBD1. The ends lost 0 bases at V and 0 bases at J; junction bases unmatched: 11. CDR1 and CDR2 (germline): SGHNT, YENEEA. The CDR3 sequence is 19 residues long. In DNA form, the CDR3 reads TGTGCCAGCAGCTTAGATGTCCCCGGACAGGCTAGCTCCTACAATGAGCAGTTCTTC. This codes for CASSLDVPGQASSYNEQFF.

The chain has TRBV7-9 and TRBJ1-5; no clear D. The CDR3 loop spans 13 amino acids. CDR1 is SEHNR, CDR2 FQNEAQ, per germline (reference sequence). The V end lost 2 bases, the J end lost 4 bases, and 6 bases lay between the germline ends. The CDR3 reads CASSLRENQPQHF. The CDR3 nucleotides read TGTGCCAGCAGCTTACGGGAGAATCAGCCCCAGCATTTT.

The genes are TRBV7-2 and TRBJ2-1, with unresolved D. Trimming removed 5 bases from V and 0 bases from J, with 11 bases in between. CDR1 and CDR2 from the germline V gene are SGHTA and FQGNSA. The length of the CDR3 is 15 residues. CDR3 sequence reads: CASSKNPTSYNEQFF. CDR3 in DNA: TGTGCCAGCAGCAAAAATCCCACCTCCTACAATGAGCAGTTCTTC.

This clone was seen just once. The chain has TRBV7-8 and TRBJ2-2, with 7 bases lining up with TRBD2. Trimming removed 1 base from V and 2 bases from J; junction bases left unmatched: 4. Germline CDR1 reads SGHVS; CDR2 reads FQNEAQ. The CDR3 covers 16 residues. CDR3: CASSLVGRANTGELFF. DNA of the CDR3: TGTGCCAGCAGCTTAGTAGGGAGGGCCAACACCGGGGAGCTGTTTTTT.

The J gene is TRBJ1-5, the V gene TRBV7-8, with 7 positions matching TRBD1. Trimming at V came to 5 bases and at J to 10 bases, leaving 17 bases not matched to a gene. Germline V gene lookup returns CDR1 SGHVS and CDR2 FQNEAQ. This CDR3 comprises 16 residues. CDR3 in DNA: TGTGCCAGCAGCCCGGGACAGAACCCTTCAATCAGCCCCCAGCATTTT. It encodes CASSPGQNPSISPQHF.

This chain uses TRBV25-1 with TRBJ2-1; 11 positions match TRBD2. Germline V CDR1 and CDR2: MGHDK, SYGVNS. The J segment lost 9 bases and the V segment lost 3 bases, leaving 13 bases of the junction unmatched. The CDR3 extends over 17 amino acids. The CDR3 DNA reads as TGTGCCAGCAGTGAGGGAGGTACTAGCGGGAGCGAGGGTGAGCAGTTCTTC. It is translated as CASSEGGTSGSEGEQFF.

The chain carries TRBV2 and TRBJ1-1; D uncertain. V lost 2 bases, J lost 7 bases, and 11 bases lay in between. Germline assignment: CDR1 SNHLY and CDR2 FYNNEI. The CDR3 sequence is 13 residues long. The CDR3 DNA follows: TGTGCCAGCAGTGAATGGGATCAGATTGAAGCTTTCTTT. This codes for CASSEWDQIEAFF.

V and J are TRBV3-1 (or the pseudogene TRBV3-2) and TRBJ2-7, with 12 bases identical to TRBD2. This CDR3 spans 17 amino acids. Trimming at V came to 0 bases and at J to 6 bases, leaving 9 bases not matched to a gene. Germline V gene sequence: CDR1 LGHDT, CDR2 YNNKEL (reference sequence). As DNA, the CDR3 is TGTGCCAGCAGCCAAGAGGGACTAGCGGGTCATAGAGGCGAGCAGTACTTC. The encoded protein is CASSQEGLAGHRGEQYF.

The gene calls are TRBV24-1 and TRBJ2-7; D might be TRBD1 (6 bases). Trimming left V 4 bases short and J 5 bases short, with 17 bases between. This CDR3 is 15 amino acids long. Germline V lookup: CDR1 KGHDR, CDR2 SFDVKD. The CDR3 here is CATSDRGGGLDEQYF. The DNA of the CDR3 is TGTGCCACCAGTGACCGGGGTGGGGGCTTGGACGAGCAGTACTTC.